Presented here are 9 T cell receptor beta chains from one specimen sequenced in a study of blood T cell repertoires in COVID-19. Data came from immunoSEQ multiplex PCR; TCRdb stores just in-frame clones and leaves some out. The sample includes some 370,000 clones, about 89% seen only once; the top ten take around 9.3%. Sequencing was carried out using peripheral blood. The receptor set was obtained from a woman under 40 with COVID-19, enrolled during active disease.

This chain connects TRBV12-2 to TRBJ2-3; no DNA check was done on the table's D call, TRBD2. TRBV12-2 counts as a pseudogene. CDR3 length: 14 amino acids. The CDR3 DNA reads TGTGCAAGTAATGGTCGGTACCCCCGGGATACGCAGTATTTT. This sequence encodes CASNGRYPRDTQYF.

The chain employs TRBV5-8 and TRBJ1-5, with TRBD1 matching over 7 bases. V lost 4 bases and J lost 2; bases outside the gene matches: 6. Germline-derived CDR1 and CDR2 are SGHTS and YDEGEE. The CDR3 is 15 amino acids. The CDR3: CASSHWTGGNQPQHF. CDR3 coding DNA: TGTGCCAGCAGCCACTGGACAGGCGGCAATCAGCCCCAGCATTTT.

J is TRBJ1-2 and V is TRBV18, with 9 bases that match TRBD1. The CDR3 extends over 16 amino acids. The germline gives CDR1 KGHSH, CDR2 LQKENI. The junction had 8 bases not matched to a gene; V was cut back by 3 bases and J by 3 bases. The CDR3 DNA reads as TGTGCCAGCTCACCTCGAGGGACAGGGAGTGACTATGGCTACACCTTC. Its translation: CASSPRGTGSDYGYTF.

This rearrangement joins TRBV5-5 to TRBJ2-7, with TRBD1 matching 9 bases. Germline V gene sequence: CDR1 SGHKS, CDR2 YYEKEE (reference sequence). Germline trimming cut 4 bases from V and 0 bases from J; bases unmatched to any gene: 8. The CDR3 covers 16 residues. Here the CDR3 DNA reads TGTGCCAGCAGCGCCTGGGGACAGGGCAGCTCCTACGAGCAGTACTTC. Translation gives CASSAWGQGSSYEQYF.

CDR3 nucleotides: TGTGCCAGCAGTTCAGGCATCCACAATGAGCAGTTCTTC. It translates to CASSSGIHNEQFF. This rearrangement joins TRBV6-4 to TRBJ2-1; no clear D gene. V was shortened by 5 bases and J by 5 bases, with 10 bases between the two germline ends. There are 13 residues in the CDR3. Germline values: CDR1 MRHNA, CDR2 SNTAGT.

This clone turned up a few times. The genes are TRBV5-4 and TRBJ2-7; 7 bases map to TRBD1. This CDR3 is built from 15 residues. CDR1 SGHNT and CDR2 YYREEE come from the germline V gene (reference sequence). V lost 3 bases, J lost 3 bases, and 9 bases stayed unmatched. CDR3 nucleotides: TGTGCCAGCAGCTCGTTCGGGACAGCTGTCTACGAGCAGTACTTC. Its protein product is CASSSFGTAVYEQYF.

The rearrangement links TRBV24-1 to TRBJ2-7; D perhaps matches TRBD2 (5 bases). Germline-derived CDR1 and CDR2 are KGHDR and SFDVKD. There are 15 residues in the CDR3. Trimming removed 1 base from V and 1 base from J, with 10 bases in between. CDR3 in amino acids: CATSDFSRVSYEQYF. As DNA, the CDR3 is TGTGCCACCAGTGATTTCTCGAGGGTTTCCTACGAGCAGTACTTC.

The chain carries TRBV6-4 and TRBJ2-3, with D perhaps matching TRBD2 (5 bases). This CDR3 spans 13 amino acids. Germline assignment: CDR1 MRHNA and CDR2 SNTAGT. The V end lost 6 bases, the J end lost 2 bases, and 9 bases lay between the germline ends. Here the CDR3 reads CASRRDLTDTQYF. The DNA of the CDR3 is TGTGCCAGCAGGAGGGATCTCACAGATACGCAGTATTTT.

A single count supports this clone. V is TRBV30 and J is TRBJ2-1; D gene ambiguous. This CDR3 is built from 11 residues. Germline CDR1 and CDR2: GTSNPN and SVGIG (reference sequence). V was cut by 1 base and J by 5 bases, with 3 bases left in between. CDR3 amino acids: CAWSADNEQFF. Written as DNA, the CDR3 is TGTGCCTGGAGTGCAGACAATGAGCAGTTCTTC.